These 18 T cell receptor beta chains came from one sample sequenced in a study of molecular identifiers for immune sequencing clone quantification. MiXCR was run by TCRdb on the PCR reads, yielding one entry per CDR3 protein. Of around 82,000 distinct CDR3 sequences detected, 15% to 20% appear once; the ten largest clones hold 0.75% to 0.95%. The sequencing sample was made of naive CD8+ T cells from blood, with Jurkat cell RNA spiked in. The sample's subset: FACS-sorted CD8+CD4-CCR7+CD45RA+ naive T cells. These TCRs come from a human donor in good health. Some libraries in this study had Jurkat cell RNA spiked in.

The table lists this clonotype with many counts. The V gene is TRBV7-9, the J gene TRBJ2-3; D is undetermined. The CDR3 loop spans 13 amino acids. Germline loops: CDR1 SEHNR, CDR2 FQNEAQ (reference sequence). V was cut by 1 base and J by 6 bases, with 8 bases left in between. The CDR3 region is CASSLGLSDTQYF. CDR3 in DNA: TGTGCCAGCAGCTTAGGGCTTTCCGATACGCAGTATTTT.

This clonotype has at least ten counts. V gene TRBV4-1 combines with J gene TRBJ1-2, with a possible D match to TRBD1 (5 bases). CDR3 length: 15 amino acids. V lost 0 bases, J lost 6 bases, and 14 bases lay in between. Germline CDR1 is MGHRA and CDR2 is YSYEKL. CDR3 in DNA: TGCGCCAGCAGCCAAGATGATATCCAGGGCGATGGCTACACCTTC. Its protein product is CASSQDDIQGDGYTF.

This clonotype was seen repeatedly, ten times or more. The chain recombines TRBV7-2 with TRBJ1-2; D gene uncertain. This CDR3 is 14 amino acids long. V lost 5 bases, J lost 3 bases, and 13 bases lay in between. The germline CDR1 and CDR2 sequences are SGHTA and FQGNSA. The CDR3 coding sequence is TGTGCCAGCAGCCCACAAGCAGGAGACTATGGCTACACCTTC. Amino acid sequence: CASSPQAGDYGYTF. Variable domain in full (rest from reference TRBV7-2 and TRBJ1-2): GAGVSQSPSNKVTEKGKDVELRCDPISGHTALYWYRQSLGQGLEFLIYFQGNSAPDKSGLPSDRFSAERTGGSVSTLTIQRTQQEDSAVYLCASSPQAGDYGYTFGSGTRLTVV.

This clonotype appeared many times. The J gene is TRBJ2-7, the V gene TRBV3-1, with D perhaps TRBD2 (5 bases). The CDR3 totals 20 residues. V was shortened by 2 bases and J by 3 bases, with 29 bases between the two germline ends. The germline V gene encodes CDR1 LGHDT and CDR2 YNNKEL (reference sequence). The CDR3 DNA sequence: TGTGCCAGCAGCCAACTCATAAGGACGGAGGCCGACCCAACATACTACGAGCAGTACTTC. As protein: CASSQLIRTEADPTYYEQYF.

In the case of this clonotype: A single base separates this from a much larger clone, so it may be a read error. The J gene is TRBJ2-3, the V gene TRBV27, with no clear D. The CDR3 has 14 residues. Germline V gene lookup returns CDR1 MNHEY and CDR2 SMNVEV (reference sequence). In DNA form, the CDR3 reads TGTGCCGGCAGTTTCCTAACGAGTTCAGATACGCAGTATTTT. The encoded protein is CAGSFLTSSDTQYF.

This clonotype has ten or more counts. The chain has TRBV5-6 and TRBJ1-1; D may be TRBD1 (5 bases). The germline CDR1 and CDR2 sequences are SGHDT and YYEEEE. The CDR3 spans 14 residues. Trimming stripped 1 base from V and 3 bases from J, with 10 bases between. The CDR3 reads CASSLHRWDTEAFF. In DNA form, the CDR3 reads TGTGCCAGCAGCTTGCACAGGTGGGACACTGAAGCTTTCTTT.

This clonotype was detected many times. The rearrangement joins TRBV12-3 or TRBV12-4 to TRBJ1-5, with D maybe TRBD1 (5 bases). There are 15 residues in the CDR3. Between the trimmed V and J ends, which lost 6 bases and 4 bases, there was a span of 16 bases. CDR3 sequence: CASSLLPGLNQPQHF. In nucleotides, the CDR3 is TGTGCCAGCAGCCTCCTGCCGGGACTAAATCAGCCCCAGCATTTT.

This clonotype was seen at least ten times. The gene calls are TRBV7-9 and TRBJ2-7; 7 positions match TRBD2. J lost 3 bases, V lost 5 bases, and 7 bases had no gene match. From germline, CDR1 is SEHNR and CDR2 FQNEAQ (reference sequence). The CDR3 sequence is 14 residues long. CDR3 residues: CASSPGGRDYEQYF. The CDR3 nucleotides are TGTGCCAGCAGCCCGGGAGGCAGGGACTACGAGCAGTACTTC.

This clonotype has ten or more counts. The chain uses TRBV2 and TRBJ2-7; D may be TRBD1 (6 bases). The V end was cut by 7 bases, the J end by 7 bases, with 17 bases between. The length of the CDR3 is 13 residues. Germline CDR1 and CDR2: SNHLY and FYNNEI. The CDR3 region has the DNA TGTGCCAGCATTCCCCTGGGGGCTGGGGAGCAGTACTTC. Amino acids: CASIPLGAGEQYF. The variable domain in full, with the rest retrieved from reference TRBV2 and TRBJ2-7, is EPEVTQTPSHQVTQMGQEVILRCVPISNHLYFYWYRQILGQKVEFLVSFYNNEISEKSEIFDDQFSVERPDGSNFTLKIRSTKLEDSAMYFCASIPLGAGEQYFGPGTRLTVT.

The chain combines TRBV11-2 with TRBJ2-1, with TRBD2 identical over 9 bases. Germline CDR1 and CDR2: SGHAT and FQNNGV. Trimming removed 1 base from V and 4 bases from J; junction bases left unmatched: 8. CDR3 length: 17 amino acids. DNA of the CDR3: TGTGCCAGCAGCTTAGGAGGACTAGCGAGTCCATACAATGAGCAGTTCTTC. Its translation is CASSLGGLASPYNEQFF.

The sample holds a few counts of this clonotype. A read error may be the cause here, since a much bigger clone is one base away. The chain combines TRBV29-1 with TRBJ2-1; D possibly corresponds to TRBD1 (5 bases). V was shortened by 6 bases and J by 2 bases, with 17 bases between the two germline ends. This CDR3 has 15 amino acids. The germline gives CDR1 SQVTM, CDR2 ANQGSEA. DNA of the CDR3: TGCAGCGTCCCCGACAGATACTCACCCTACAATGAGCAGTTCTTC. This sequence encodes CSVPDRYSPYNEQFF.

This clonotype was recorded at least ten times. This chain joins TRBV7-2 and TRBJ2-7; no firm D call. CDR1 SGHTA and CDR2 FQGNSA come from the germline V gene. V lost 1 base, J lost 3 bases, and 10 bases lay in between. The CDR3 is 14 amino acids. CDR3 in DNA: TGTGCCAGCAGCTTAGGGGTTCTAGGCTACGAGCAGTACTTC. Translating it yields CASSLGVLGYEQYF.

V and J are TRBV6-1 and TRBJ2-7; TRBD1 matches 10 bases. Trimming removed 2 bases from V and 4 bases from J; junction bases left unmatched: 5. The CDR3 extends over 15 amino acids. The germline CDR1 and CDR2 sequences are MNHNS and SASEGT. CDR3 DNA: TGTGCCAGCAGTGAACCGGGACAGGGGTGGTACGAGCAGTACTTC. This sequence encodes CASSEPGQGWYEQYF.

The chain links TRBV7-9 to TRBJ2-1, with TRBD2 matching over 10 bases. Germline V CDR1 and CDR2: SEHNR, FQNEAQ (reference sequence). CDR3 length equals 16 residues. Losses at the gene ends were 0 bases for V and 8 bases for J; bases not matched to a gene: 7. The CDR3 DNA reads TGTGCCAGCAGCTTAGCCACAAGCGGGAGGGTGGATGAGCAGTTCTTC. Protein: CASSLATSGRVDEQFF. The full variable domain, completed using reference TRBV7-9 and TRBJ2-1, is DTGVSQNPRHKITKRGQNVTFRCDPISEHNRLYWYRQTLGQGPEFLTYFQNEAQLEKSRLLSDRFSAERPKGSFSTLEIQRTEQGDSAMYLCASSLATSGRVDEQFFGPGTRLTVL.

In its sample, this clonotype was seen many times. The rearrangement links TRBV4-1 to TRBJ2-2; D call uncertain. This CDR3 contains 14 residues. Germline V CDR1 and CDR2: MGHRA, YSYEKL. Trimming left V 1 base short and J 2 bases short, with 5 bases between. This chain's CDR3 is CASSQAGNTGELFF. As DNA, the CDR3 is TGCGCCAGCAGCCAAGCAGGAAACACCGGGGAGCTGTTTTTT.

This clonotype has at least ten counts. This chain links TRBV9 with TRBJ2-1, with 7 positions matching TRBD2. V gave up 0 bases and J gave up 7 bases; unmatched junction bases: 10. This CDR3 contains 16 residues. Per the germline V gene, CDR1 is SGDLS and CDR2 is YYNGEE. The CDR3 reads CASSVVWGRGINEQFF. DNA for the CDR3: TGTGCCAGCAGCGTAGTATGGGGGAGGGGCATTAATGAGCAGTTCTTC.

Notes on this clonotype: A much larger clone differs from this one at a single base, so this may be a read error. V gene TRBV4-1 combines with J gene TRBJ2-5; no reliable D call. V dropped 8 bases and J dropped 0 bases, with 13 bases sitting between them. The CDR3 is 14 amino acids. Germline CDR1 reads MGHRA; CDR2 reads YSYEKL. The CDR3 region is CASCPYRNQETQYF. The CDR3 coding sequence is TGCGCCAGCTGCCCGTACCGTAACCAAGAGACCCAGTACTTC.

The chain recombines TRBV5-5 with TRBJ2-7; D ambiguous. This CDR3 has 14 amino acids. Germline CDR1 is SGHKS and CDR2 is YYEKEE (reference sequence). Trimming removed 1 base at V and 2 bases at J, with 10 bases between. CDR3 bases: TGTGCCAGCAGCTTGCCCACGATTGCCTACGAGCAGTACTTC. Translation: CASSLPTIAYEQYF.